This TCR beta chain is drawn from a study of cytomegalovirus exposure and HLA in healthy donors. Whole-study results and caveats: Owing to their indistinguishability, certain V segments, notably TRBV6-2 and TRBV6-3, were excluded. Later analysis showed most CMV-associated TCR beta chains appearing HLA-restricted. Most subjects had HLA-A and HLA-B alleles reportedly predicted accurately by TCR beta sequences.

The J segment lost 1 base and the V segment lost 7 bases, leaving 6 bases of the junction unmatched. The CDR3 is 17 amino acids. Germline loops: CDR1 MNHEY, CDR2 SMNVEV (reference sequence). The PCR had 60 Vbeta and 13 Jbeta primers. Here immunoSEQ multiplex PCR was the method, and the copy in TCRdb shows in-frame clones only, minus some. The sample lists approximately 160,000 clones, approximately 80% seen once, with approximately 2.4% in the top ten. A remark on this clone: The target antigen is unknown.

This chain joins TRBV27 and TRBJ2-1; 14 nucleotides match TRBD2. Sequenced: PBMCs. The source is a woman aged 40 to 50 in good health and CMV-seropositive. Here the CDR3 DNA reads TGTGCCAGCACGGGACTAGCGGGAGAAGGATCCTACAATGAGCAGTTCTTC. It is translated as CASTGLAGEGSYNEQFF.